This T cell receptor (beta chain) was sequenced in a study of tumor and adjacent non-tumor tissue in lung cancer. Germline V CDR1 and CDR2: MDHEN, SYDVKM. The CDR3 runs 16 residues. No cell sorting was done before RNA was extracted from the tissue. Points from the study as a whole: Patients with more diverse tumor TCRs had worse survival. Tumor tissue had significantly higher TCR diversity than normal lung. In normal lung, the top 100 clones were significantly more dominant than in tumor.

Remarks on this clonotype: What it binds is unknown. Sequence at one end of the junction differs from germline and may be a read error.

Three rounds of nested PCR, following a modified ARM-PCR protocol, produced the TCRbeta library. TCRdb reprocessed the multiplex PCR reads with MiXCR, giving one entry per CDR3 protein. The table includes roughly 220,000 distinct CDR3 sequences, about 71% detected once. The sample consisted of lung tumor tissue. This receptor was obtained from a man aged 55 to 70 with non-small cell lung cancer. The chain is built from TRBV28 and TRBJ1-3; D uncertain. This CDR3 reads CVSSFPGLFSGNTIYF. The DNA of the CDR3 is TGTGTCAGCAGTTTCCCCGGACTGTTCTCTGGAAACACCATATATTTT. Filled out from reference TRBV28 and TRBJ1-3, the complete variable domain reads DVKVTQSSRYLVKRTGEKVFLECVQDMDHENMFWYRQDPGLGLRLIYFSYDVKMKEKGDIPEGYSVSREKKERFSLILESASTNQTSMYLCVSSFPGLFSGNTIYFGEGSWLTVV.